The next 30 T cell receptor beta chains were all read from a single sample in a study of early T cells in non-severe SARS-CoV-2 infection. One entry per CDR3 protein, called by TCRdb with MiXCR from the 5' RACE reads. This table has about 80,000 distinct CDR3 sequences, 9% to 15% appearing once. Sequencing was performed on whole blood, taken at baseline. The receptors were gathered from an adult who was a healthcare worker with PCR-confirmed SARS-CoV-2 infection or an uninfected control (not recorded which). The donor label of this sample is uncertain.

At least ten counts were recorded for this clonotype. The rearrangement links TRBV2 to TRBJ1-1; no reliable D call. The CDR3 covers 13 residues. V lost 4 bases, J lost 5 bases, and 11 bases lay in between. Germline CDR1 reads SNHLY; CDR2 reads FYNNEI. The CDR3 coding sequence is TGTGCCAGCAGTGCAGTGGGGTGGACTGAAGCTTTCTTT. It translates to CASSAVGWTEAFF.

The rearrangement links TRBV9 to TRBJ1-1; D unclear. The V and J ends lost 0 bases and 2 bases respectively, with 8 bases between them. The germline V gene encodes CDR1 SGDLS and CDR2 YYNGEE. The CDR3 is made up of 14 amino acids. CDR3 region: CASSVDARNTEAFF. In DNA, the CDR3 is TGTGCCAGCAGCGTAGATGCCAGAAACACTGAAGCTTTCTTT.

This clonotype was seen a handful of times. This sequence joins TRBV5-1 and TRBJ1-5; TRBD1 aligns across 7 bases. Germline V gene lookup returns CDR1 SGHRS and CDR2 YFSETQ. The trim removed 3 bases at V and 3 bases at J, leaving 6 bases unmatched. The CDR3 runs to 15 residues. The CDR3 DNA reads TGCGCCAGCAGCTACAGGGGTGGACCCAATCAGCCCCAGCATTTT. As protein: CASSYRGGPNQPQHF.

This clonotype has just a few counts. The V and J genes are TRBV6-2 or TRBV6-3 and TRBJ1-1; D is perhaps TRBD1 (5 bases). Trimming pared 10 bases from V and 0 bases from J, leaving 18 bases between. Germline V gene lookup returns CDR1 MNHEY and CDR2 SVGEGT. The CDR3 is made up of 15 amino acids. The CDR3 DNA reads TGTGCCATACACCGGGACGCGGCCATGAACACTGAAGCTTTCTTT. This encodes CAIHRDAAMNTEAFF.

The V call is TRBV3-1, the J call TRBJ2-1; 8 nucleotides agree with TRBD1. J lost 7 bases, V lost 5 bases, and 13 bases had no gene match. The CDR3 consists of 16 residues. Looked up from germline, CDR1 is LGHDT and CDR2 is YNNKEL (reference sequence). CDR3 nucleotides: TGTGCCAGCAGCGGTTGGTCAGGGGGCGCGTGGAATGAGCAGTTCTTC. This sequence encodes CASSGWSGGAWNEQFF.

This clonotype was observed a few times. This chain uses TRBV20-1 with TRBJ2-7; 9 bases are a match to TRBD2. The CDR3 runs 14 residues. Per germline, CDR1 DFQATT and CDR2 SNEGSKA (reference sequence). Germline trimming cut 5 bases from V and 0 bases from J; bases unmatched to any gene: 5. CDR3 loop: CSAPSGRSSYEQYF. CDR3 nucleotide sequence: TGCAGTGCTCCCAGCGGGAGGAGCTCCTACGAGCAGTACTTC.

The genes are TRBV5-1 and TRBJ2-3; D unclear. From germline, CDR1 is SGHRS and CDR2 YFSETQ. The CDR3 covers 13 residues. V lost 4 bases and J 6 bases, leaving 12 bases between the germline ends. This CDR3 is CASSPDSVDTQYF. CDR3 DNA: TGCGCCAGCAGCCCCGACTCTGTGGATACGCAGTATTTT. The full variable domain, with the rest looked up from reference TRBV5-1 and TRBJ2-3, is KAGVTQTPRYLIKTRGQQVTLSCSPISGHRSVSWYQQTPGQGLQFLFEYFSETQRNKGNFPGRFSGRQFSNSRSEMNVSTLELGDSALYLCASSPDSVDTQYFGPGTRLTVL.

A few counts support this clonotype. The chain couples TRBV19 to TRBJ2-1; 8 nucleotides align to TRBD2. This CDR3 comprises 14 residues. Germline V gives CDR1 LNHDA, CDR2 SQIVND (reference sequence). The ends lost 5 bases at V and 2 bases at J; junction bases unmatched: 2. The CDR3, as DNA: TGTGCCAGTAGTGTGGGACTAGCCTACAATGAGCAGTTCTTC. Translation: CASSVGLAYNEQFF.

There are a few counts of this clonotype. The chain links TRBV3-1 to TRBJ2-2; D is unresolved. Deletions cut 0 bases from V and 1 base from J, with 6 bases between. CDR3 length: 15 residues. The germline V gene encodes CDR1 LGHDT and CDR2 YNNKEL (reference sequence). CDR3 DNA sequence: TGTGCCAGCAGCCAAGAGAAGCGGAACACCGGGGAGCTGTTTTTT. Amino acids: CASSQEKRNTGELFF.

This clonotype came up many times. The chain recombines TRBV2 with TRBJ2-7; 10 nucleotides line up with TRBD2. This CDR3 has 16 amino acids. Germline V lookup: CDR1 SNHLY, CDR2 FYNNEI. Trimming took 6 bases from V and 2 from J; bases not matched to a gene: 10. The CDR3 spells CASRRPSGLATYEQYF. Here the CDR3 DNA reads TGTGCCAGCAGGAGACCTTCGGGACTAGCGACCTACGAGCAGTACTTC. Full variable domain (outside the CDR3, taken from reference TRBV2 and TRBJ2-7): EPEVTQTPSHQVTQMGQEVILRCVPISNHLYFYWYRQILGQKVEFLVSFYNNEISEKSEIFDDQFSVERPDGSNFTLKIRSTKLEDSAMYFCASRRPSGLATYEQYFGPGTRLTVT.

The chain uses TRBV13 and TRBJ1-5; 7 nucleotides agree with TRBD1. This CDR3 is 14 amino acids long. Germline CDR1 is PRHDT and CDR2 is FYEKMQ (reference sequence). With 6 bases clipped from V and 0 bases from J, the junction kept 2 bases outside the gene matches. CDR3 nucleotides: TGTGCCAGCAGGCACAGGGGTAGCAATCAGCCCCAGCATTTT. This sequence encodes CASRHRGSNQPQHF.

For the CDR3, the DNA is TGCGCCAGCAGCCATGGGACAGGGATCGGCGAGCAGTACTTC. Translating gives CASSHGTGIGEQYF. The rearrangement links TRBV4-1 to TRBJ2-7; 9 bases line up with TRBD1. The J segment lost 6 bases and the V segment lost 3 bases, leaving 6 bases of the junction unmatched. Germline values: CDR1 MGHRA, CDR2 YSYEKL. The CDR3 loop spans 14 amino acids.

This clonotype was counted only a few times. The genes are TRBV7-9 and TRBJ2-3; D perhaps matches TRBD2 (7 bases). The ends were cut back, 8 bases at V and 4 bases at J, with 22 bases in the middle. Germline V CDR1 and CDR2: SEHNR, FQNEAQ (reference sequence). This CDR3 comprises 16 residues. The CDR3: CASPRGDGGGSDTQYF. CDR3 bases: TGTGCCAGCCCCCGCGGGGACGGCGGGGGCTCAGATACGCAGTATTTT.

The rearrangement joins TRBV14 to TRBJ1-1; D perhaps matches TRBD1 (5 bases). Germline assignment: CDR1 SGHDN and CDR2 FVKESK. The CDR3 contains 17 residues. Trimming shortened V by 4 bases and J by 1 base, and 19 bases separated the two germline ends. This CDR3 reads CASSRQGAPRRNTEAFF. In nucleotides, the CDR3 is TGTGCCAGCAGCCGCCAAGGGGCCCCGCGGAGGAACACTGAAGCTTTCTTT.

This clonotype was seen a few times. This chain uses TRBV24-1 with TRBJ2-7, with D possibly being TRBD1 (5 bases). Germline CDR1 is KGHDR and CDR2 is SFDVKD. V was shortened by 4 bases and J by 6 bases, with 12 bases between the two germline ends. The CDR3 contains 13 residues. For the CDR3, the DNA is TGTGCCACCAGTGACGCCGAAGGGGCCGAGCAGTACTTC. Translating gives CATSDAEGAEQYF.

This clonotype has just a few counts. CDR3 protein: CATSDSGDGRAFF. The CDR3 DNA is TGTGCCACCAGTGATTCGGGCGATGGAAGGGCTTTCTTT. V is TRBV24-1 and J is TRBJ1-1; D not resolved. This CDR3 is built from 13 residues. V lost 2 bases, J lost 11 bases, and 14 bases lay in between. CDR1 is KGHDR and CDR2 is SFDVKD in the germline V gene.

This sequence joins TRBV7-9 and TRBJ2-1; TRBD1 or TRBD2 may be the D gene (5 bases each). The ends were cut back, 3 bases at V and 5 bases at J, with 23 bases in the middle. Per germline, CDR1 SEHNR and CDR2 FQNEAQ (reference sequence). The CDR3 extends over 18 amino acids. The CDR3 loop reads CASSFRGTRTTLDNEQFF. Written as DNA, the CDR3 is TGTGCCAGCAGCTTTCGTGGGACCAGGACGACTTTGGACAATGAGCAGTTCTTC.

This clonotype was observed a handful of times. V usage is TRBV20-1 and J usage is TRBJ1-1, with a weak D call TRBD1 (5 bases). Trimming took off 3 bases at V and 0 bases at J, with 11 bases between the two ends. Germline V gene sequence: CDR1 DFQATT, CDR2 SNEGSKA (reference sequence). The CDR3 extends over 14 amino acids. The CDR3 DNA sequence: TGCAGTGCTAGTCCGGGACTCCTGAACACTGAAGCTTTCTTT. Translation gives CSASPGLLNTEAFF.

The CDR3 sequence: CASSARTSGLSTDTQYF. The CDR3 DNA reads TGTGCCAGCAGCGCGAGGACTAGCGGGCTTAGCACAGATACGCAGTATTTT. V is TRBV7-2 and J is TRBJ2-3; 11 positions agree with TRBD2. The CDR3 runs 17 residues. Germline loops: CDR1 SGHTA, CDR2 FQGNSA. The V segment lost 5 bases and the J segment 0 bases; nucleotides outside the gene matches: 7.

This clonotype was seen many times. CDR3 DNA sequence: TGCGCCAGCAGCCCTCGACTAGCGGGGGGGCCGGGAGGAACAGATACGCAGTATTTT. This gives the protein CASSPRLAGGPGGTDTQYF. The rearrangement links TRBV4-3 to TRBJ2-3; 14 bases line up with TRBD2. V trimming: 4 bases; J trimming: 3 bases; junction bases outside the gene matches: 12. Germline-derived CDR1 and CDR2 are LGHNA and YSLEER. The CDR3 covers 19 residues.

This clonotype occurred a few times. The chain is built from TRBV24-1 and TRBJ2-3, with D tentatively TRBD1 (6 bases). Germline-derived CDR1 and CDR2 are KGHDR and SFDVKD. The length of the CDR3 is 16 residues. V shed 3 bases and J shed 3 bases, with 15 bases lying between them. The chain's CDR3 is CATSDPRLRGTDTQYF. The CDR3, as DNA: TGTGCCACCAGTGATCCCCGTCTCAGGGGAACAGATACGCAGTATTTT.

This clonotype was detected many times. This rearrangement joins TRBV20-1 to TRBJ2-7, with 8 bases lining up with TRBD2. Germline CDR1 and CDR2: DFQATT and SNEGSKA (reference sequence). The CDR3 contains 14 residues. J was trimmed by 6 bases and V by 1 base; bases with no gene match: 8. CDR3 coding DNA: TGCAGTGCTAGAGCGGGAGGGAGTGCCGGCGAGCAGTACTTC. Translation gives CSARAGGSAGEQYF.

This clonotype was counted a few times. V is TRBV5-1 and J is TRBJ2-3; D may be TRBD2 (5 bases). Per the germline V gene, CDR1 is SGHRS and CDR2 is YFSETQ. This CDR3 is built from 14 residues. Trimming stripped 6 bases from V and 0 bases from J, with 11 bases between. CDR3 loop: CASTGGRSTDTQYF. The CDR3 DNA is TGCGCCAGCACCGGAGGACGGAGCACAGATACGCAGTATTTT.

V usage is TRBV4-3 and J usage is TRBJ2-3; 16 bases are a match to TRBD2. CDR1 LGHNA and CDR2 YSLEER come from the germline V gene. This CDR3 is built from 19 residues. The ends lost 0 bases at V and 3 bases at J; junction bases unmatched: 6. The CDR3, as DNA: TGCGCCAGCAGCCAAGAGGGACTAGCGGGGGGGCTCGGGACAGATACGCAGTATTTT. Its translation is CASSQEGLAGGLGTDTQYF.

This clonotype appeared a few times. CDR3 sequence reads: CASSLPGTYEQYF. CDR3 DNA sequence: TGTGCCAGCAGCTTACCGGGAACGTACGAGCAGTACTTC. This sequence joins TRBV11-2 and TRBJ2-7, with D possibly matching TRBD2 (5 bases). The CDR3 covers 13 residues. Per the germline V gene, CDR1 is SGHAT and CDR2 is FQNNGV. V dropped 2 bases and J dropped 4 bases, with 9 bases sitting between them.

The rearrangement joins TRBV20-1 to TRBJ2-2; 8 bases fit TRBD2. This CDR3 is 14 amino acids long. Per germline, CDR1 DFQATT and CDR2 SNEGSKA (reference sequence). Trimming cost V 5 bases and J 1 base; bases outside gene matches: 3. DNA for the CDR3: TGCAGTGCTCCCAGCGGGGGGAACACCGGGGAGCTGTTTTTT. Its translation: CSAPSGGNTGELFF.

This clonotype was found a few times. The gene calls are TRBV27 and TRBJ1-1; D is unclear. V was clipped by 8 bases and J by 4 bases, with 14 bases between them. The CDR3 consists of 13 residues. CDR1 is MNHEY, CDR2 SMNVEV, per germline (reference sequence). The CDR3 here is CASGESGRTEAFF. The CDR3 nucleotides are TGTGCCAGCGGGGAATCAGGTCGCACTGAAGCTTTCTTT.

This clonotype occurred many times. This chain uses TRBV6-2 or TRBV6-3 with TRBJ2-1, with 9 bases matching TRBD2. Germline V gives CDR1 MNHEY, CDR2 SVGEGT. The CDR3 length is 18 residues. V was clipped by 2 bases and J by 0 bases; unmatched bases: 8. The CDR3 DNA reads as TGTGCCAGCAGTTACCCCGAAGAGCGGGGGGACTCCTACAATGAGCAGTTCTTC. Translating gives CASSYPEERGDSYNEQFF.

This clonotype appeared many times. The genes are TRBV9 and TRBJ1-2; D is perhaps TRBD1 (5 bases). CDR3 length equals 15 residues. CDR1 is SGDLS, CDR2 YYNGEE, per germline. With 3 bases removed from V and 4 bases from J, the gap between germline ends came to 16 bases. The CDR3 here is CASSERQTLGYGYTF. CDR3 coding DNA: TGTGCCAGCAGCGAACGACAGACCCTGGGCTATGGCTACACCTTC.

This clonotype showed up just a few times. The J gene is TRBJ2-1, the V gene TRBV5-1, with D possibly being TRBD2 (6 bases). CDR1 and CDR2 (germline): SGHRS, YFSETQ. CDR3 length: 14 residues. V lost 4 bases to trimming and J lost 8 bases, with 16 bases between them. The CDR3 nucleotides read TGCGCCAGCAGCACGGGCGGGATTTCATATGAGCAGTTCTTC. This gives the protein CASSTGGISYEQFF.